Each of the 5 T cell receptor beta chains below was sequenced from the same sample in a study of T-cell reconstitution after alpha-beta-depleted transplantation in children (TCRdb year 2016). Library preparation was by PCR. The data were produced on an Illumina HiSeq 2500. To normalize quantification of the TCRbeta repertoire, the TCR libraries were built with molecular barcoding that relied on unique molecular identifiers. TCRdb took the public reads, trimmed them with fastp at Q25, ran MiXCR for clone calling and kept in-frame beta chains. Every CDR3 protein is listed once, alongside the most common genes and DNA of its rows. The sample data list hundreds of thousands of distinct CDR3 sequences, and 16% of these were observed just once. The ten biggest clones cover 1.1% of the sample. This sample comprised PBMCs from the stem cell graft donor, obtained from the stem cell graft. These receptors were collected from a human donor who donated a stem cell graft to a child with acute myeloid leukemia.

There are many counts of this clonotype. V is TRBV29-1 and J is TRBJ1-1, with a tentative D call TRBD1 (5 bases). CDR3 length equals 15 residues. The germline V and J ends were trimmed by 3 bases and 1 base, with 15 bases remaining between them. Germline CDR1 reads SQVTM; CDR2 reads ANQGSEA. The DNA for the CDR3 is TGCAGCGTTGAGGGGCGGGTTGCTCAGAACACTGAAGCTTTCTTT. Residues: CSVEGRVAQNTEAFF.

The genes are TRBV12-3 or TRBV12-4 and TRBJ2-5; the D is unclear. V was cut by 1 base and J by 5 bases, with 8 bases left in between. This CDR3 is 13 amino acids long. CDR3: CASSLGQFETQYF. The CDR3 bases are TGTGCCAGCAGTTTAGGGCAGTTTGAGACCCAGTACTTC.

The rearrangement links TRBV20-1 to TRBJ1-6; no clear D. V was shortened by 1 base and J by 5 bases, with 9 bases between the two germline ends. The V gene's germline CDR1 is DFQATT and CDR2 SNEGSKA (reference sequence). This CDR3 is 14 amino acids long. DNA for the CDR3: TGCAGTGCTAGAGGAGGGTTTAATAATTCACCCCTCCACTTT. This encodes CSARGGFNNSPLHF.

This clonotype was counted many times. J is TRBJ2-1 and V is TRBV20-1; D possibly corresponds to TRBD2 (6 bases). The germline V gene has CDR1 DFQATT and CDR2 SNEGSKA (reference sequence). The length of the CDR3 is 13 residues. V was trimmed by 5 bases and J by 5 bases, leaving 13 bases between them. The CDR3: CSAYPTGDNEQFF. CDR3 bases: TGCAGTGCTTATCCAACGGGGGACAATGAGCAGTTCTTC.

This clonotype was picked up a small number of times. V gene TRBV4-3 combines with J gene TRBJ2-7, with TRBD2 matching over 7 bases. This CDR3 is built from 15 residues. The germline CDR1 and CDR2 sequences are LGHNA and YSLEER. Unmatched junction bases numbered 8, after V lost 4 bases and J lost 2 bases. CDR3 residues: CASSRQSGATYEQYF. The DNA for the CDR3 is TGCGCCAGCAGCCGACAGAGCGGGGCCACCTACGAGCAGTACTTC.